Listed here is a single T cell receptor beta chain. The germline CDR1 and CDR2 sequences are MNHNY and SVGAGI (reference sequence). The J segment lost 1 base and the V segment lost 0 bases, leaving 4 bases of the junction unmatched. The CDR3 sequence is 16 residues long. Patients of the Seattle cohort, enrolled during active infection, were followed longitudinally. Authors' analysis steps: Reference gene primer amplification gave estimated nucleated cell counts. Measured with immunoSEQ multiplex PCR; TCRdb has only the in-frame clones, and not every one. Clone size and V and J calls were adopted from that table, with D and trimming inferred from the DNA. The table has roughly 200,000 clones, roughly 80% seen once. This specimen comes from a study of blood T cell repertoires in COVID-19. Study background: The origin of the acute and convalescent COVID-19 samples was the United States, Italy and Spain. T cells, B-cell-depleted T cells, or PBMCs supplied cDNA or gDNA.

The chain recombines TRBV6-6 with TRBJ2-3; 7 bases are a match to TRBD2. Specimen: peripheral blood. The receptor comes from a woman older than 75 with COVID-19, enrolled during active disease. The CDR3: CASSYSAGVGTDTQYF. In nucleotides, the CDR3 is TGTGCCAGCAGTTACTCGGCGGGAGTGGGCACAGATACGCAGTATTTT.